Described below is a single T cell receptor beta chain sequence and its context. These data originate in a study of blood T cell repertoires in COVID-19. TCRdb's copy holds only in-frame clones and misses some; the assay was immunoSEQ multiplex PCR. The table lists 270,000 or so clones, 85% to 90% of them singletons, with approximately 4.6% in the top ten. Germline V lookup: CDR1 SGHRS, CDR2 YFSETQ. This CDR3 contains 18 residues. With V trimmed by 4 bases and J by 1 base, 14 bases remained unmatched. The rearrangement uses TRBV5-1 and TRBJ2-3, with 8 bases that match TRBD2. The sequencing input was peripheral blood. The TCR originated in a middle-aged woman who had recovered from COVID-19. The CDR3 nucleotides read TGCGCCAGCAGCGGGAATGGATTGGCGGGAGGTGGCACAGATACGCAGTATTTT. Its translation: CASSGNGLAGGGTDTQYF.